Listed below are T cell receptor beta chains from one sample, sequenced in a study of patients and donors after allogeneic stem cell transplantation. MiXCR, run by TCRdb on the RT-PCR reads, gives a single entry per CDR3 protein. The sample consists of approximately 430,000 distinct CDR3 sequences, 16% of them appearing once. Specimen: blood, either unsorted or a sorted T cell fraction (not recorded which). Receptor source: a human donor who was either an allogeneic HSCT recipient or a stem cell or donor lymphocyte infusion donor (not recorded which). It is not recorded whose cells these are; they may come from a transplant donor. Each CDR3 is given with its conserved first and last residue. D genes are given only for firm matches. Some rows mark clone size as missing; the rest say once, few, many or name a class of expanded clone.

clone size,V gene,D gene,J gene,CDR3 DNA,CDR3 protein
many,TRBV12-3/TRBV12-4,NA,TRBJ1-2,TGTGCCAGCACGCCTACTATTGCTGCGGGCTACACCTTC,CASTPTIAAGYTF
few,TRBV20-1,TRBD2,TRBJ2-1,TGCAGTGCTAGAGAGCGATTAGCGGGGATACGTGAGCAGTTCTTC,CSARERLAGIREQFF
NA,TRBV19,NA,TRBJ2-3,TGTGCCAGTAGAAGACAGGCGAACACAGATACGCAGTATTTT,CASRRQANTDTQYF
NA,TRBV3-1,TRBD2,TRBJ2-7,TGTGCCAGCAGCCCCTCTGGGGCGGGGGGATACGAGCAGTACTTC,CASSPSGAGGYEQYF
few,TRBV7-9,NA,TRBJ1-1,TGTGCCAGCAGCTTGGTGTCGGCAGGTCCCTTAGACACTGAAGCTTTCTTT,CASSLVSAGPLDTEAFF
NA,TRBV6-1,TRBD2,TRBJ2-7,TGTGCCAGCAGCCCGGGGGGGGCGCTCCCCTACGAGCAGTACTTC,CASSPGGALPYEQYF
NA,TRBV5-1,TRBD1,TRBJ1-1,TGCGCCAGCAGCCCACGGGCCGGGACAGGGGGGAACACTGAAGCTTTCTTT,CASSPRAGTGGNTEAFF
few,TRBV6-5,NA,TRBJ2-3,TGTGCCAGCAGTTTGACTTTCGGGAGCACAGATACGCAGTATTTT,CASSLTFGSTDTQYF
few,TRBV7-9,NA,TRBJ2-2,TGTGCCAGCAGCCCCCGTTACACCGGGGAGCTGTTTTTT,CASSPRYTGELFF
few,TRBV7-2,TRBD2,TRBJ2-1,TGTGCCAGCAGCCTAGGACTAGCGAACAATGAGCAGTTCTTC,CASSLGLANNEQFF
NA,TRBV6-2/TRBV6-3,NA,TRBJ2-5,TGTGCCAGCACCATAACAGGGTGGAAGGAGACCCAGTACTTC,CASTITGWKETQYF
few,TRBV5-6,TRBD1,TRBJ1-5,TGTGCCAGCAGCTTCTACGGACAGGGGGTTTATCAGCCCCAGCATTTT,CASSFYGQGVYQPQHF